This TCR beta chain was captured by sequencing in a study of blood T cell repertoires in COVID-19. On the study more broadly: Samples came from the United States, Italy and Spain, spanning acute and convalescent COVID-19. Sources were T cells, B-cell-depleted T cells, or PBMCs; the material itself was cDNA or gDNA.

CDR1 is LGHNT and CDR2 is FRNRAP in the germline V gene. V lost 7 bases, J lost 7 bases, and 19 bases lay in between. This CDR3 region has 14 residues. In the source study's methods: Cell counts per sample came from amplifying reference gene primers. The data were produced by immunoSEQ multiplex PCR, yet TCRdb's version contains in-frame clones alone and is incomplete. That table gives V, J and clone size, and the DNA gave D and trimming. The sample lists some 140,000 clones, about three quarters occurring once. The chain links TRBV12-5 to TRBJ2-5; possibly TRBD2 for D (6 bases). Sequencing was carried out using peripheral blood. The source is a man aged 80 or over with acute or convalescent COVID-19. In DNA form, the CDR3 reads TGTGCTAGTGCCCTGACCGAGGGGCGGGGGACCCAGTACTTC. Amino acid sequence: CASALTEGRGTQYF.